This is a list of T cell receptor beta chains from one sample in a study of PD-L1 blockade in urothelial cancer. Only in-frame clones appear in the TCRdb table, and some are missing; sequencing was by immunoSEQ multiplex PCR. The sample holds tens of thousands of clones, 80% to 90% seen once. Sequencing was performed on PBMCs, taken around atezolizumab (anti-PD-L1) treatment. The receptors shown here come from a man in his 60s with urothelial cancer. CDR3s include the opening cysteine and the closing phenylalanine or tryptophan. Fields, in order: V gene, D gene, clone size, J gene, CDR3 protein, CDR3 DNA. The D gene is left open where the match is weak. The size entry is marked missing in some rows and otherwise reads once, few, many or a size class.

v_gene: TRBV4-1; d_gene: TRBD1; abundance: .; j_gene: TRBJ1-2; CDR3aa: CASSLNSGTGVYGYTF; CDR3nt: TGCGCCAGCAGCCTGAACTCCGGGACAGGGGTCTATGGCTACACCTTC
v_gene: TRBV2; d_gene: .; abundance: .; j_gene: TRBJ2-7; CDR3aa: CASSADSYEQYF; CDR3nt: TGTGCCAGCAGTGCTGACAGCTACGAGCAGTACTTC
v_gene: TRBV6-5; d_gene: TRBD2; abundance: .; j_gene: TRBJ2-5; CDR3aa: CASSYRRGSPRETQYF; CDR3nt: TGTGCCAGCAGTTACCGGCGGGGGTCCCCTAGGGAGACCCAGTACTTC
v_gene: TRBV10-3; d_gene: .; abundance: .; j_gene: TRBJ2-7; CDR3aa: CAIAAAYEQYF; CDR3nt: TGTGCCATAGCGGCTGCCTACGAGCAGTACTTC
v_gene: TRBV7-2; d_gene: TRBD1; abundance: .; j_gene: TRBJ1-1; CDR3aa: CASSFLTGADTEAFF; CDR3nt: TGTGCCAGCAGCTTCCTGACAGGGGCGGACACTGAAGCTTTCTTT
v_gene: TRBV20-1; d_gene: .; abundance: .; j_gene: TRBJ1-1; CDR3aa: CSAKRTVEAFF; CDR3nt: TGCAGTGCGAAGCGGACAGTTGAAGCTTTCTTT
v_gene: TRBV27; d_gene: .; abundance: .; j_gene: TRBJ2-5; CDR3aa: CASAGHQETQYF; CDR3nt: TGTGCCAGCGCGGGGCACCAAGAGACCCAGTACTTC
v_gene: TRBV28; d_gene: TRBD1; abundance: few; j_gene: TRBJ1-6; CDR3aa: CASSLWGQGSDSPLHF; CDR3nt: TGTGCCAGCAGTTTATGGGGACAGGGTTCTGATTCACCCCTCCACTTT
v_gene: TRBV7-9; d_gene: .; abundance: .; j_gene: TRBJ2-1; CDR3aa: CASSLIIENNEQFF; CDR3nt: TGTGCCAGCAGCTTAATTATCGAGAACAATGAGCAGTTCTTC
v_gene: TRBV7-2; d_gene: TRBD1; abundance: .; j_gene: TRBJ1-5; CDR3aa: CASSSWTGSDQPQHF; CDR3nt: TGTGCCAGCAGCTCCTGGACAGGAAGCGATCAGCCCCAGCATTTT
v_gene: TRBV28; d_gene: TRBD1; abundance: .; j_gene: TRBJ2-7; CDR3aa: CASSPPWDRTYEQYF; CDR3nt: TGTGCCAGCAGTCCGCCTTGGGACAGAACCTACGAGCAGTACTTC
v_gene: TRBV7-9; d_gene: .; abundance: .; j_gene: TRBJ1-4; CDR3aa: CASSHYDSDEKLFF; CDR3nt: TGTGCCAGCAGTCATTATGACTCTGATGAAAAACTGTTTTTT
v_gene: TRBV4-2; d_gene: .; abundance: .; j_gene: TRBJ2-7; CDR3aa: CASSQERVTSYEQYF; CDR3nt: TGTGCCAGCAGCCAAGAGAGGGTCACCTCCTACGAGCAGTACTTC
v_gene: TRBV28; d_gene: TRBD1; abundance: .; j_gene: TRBJ1-2; CDR3aa: CANRDRLYGYTF; CDR3nt: TGTGCCAACCGGGACAGGCTCTATGGCTACACCTTC
v_gene: TRBV4-3; d_gene: .; abundance: .; j_gene: TRBJ1-2; CDR3aa: CASGQDRWSFYGYTF; CDR3nt: TGCGCCAGCGGCCAAGATCGGTGGAGCTTCTATGGCTACACCTTC
v_gene: TRBV28; d_gene: TRBD2; abundance: .; j_gene: TRBJ2-7; CDR3aa: CASSLGRGEQYF; CDR3nt: TGTGCCAGCAGTTTGGGGAGGGGCGAGCAGTACTTC
v_gene: TRBV19; d_gene: TRBD2; abundance: .; j_gene: TRBJ2-7; CDR3aa: CASSPRRLAGTYEQYF; CDR3nt: TGTGCCAGTAGTCCCAGACGACTAGCGGGTACCTACGAGCAGTACTTC
v_gene: TRBV6-1; d_gene: TRBD1; abundance: few; j_gene: TRBJ2-1; CDR3aa: CASSSGQGMNNEQFF; CDR3nt: TGTGCCAGCAGTTCGGGACAGGGGATGAACAATGAGCAGTTCTTC
v_gene: TRBV10-3; d_gene: TRBD1; abundance: .; j_gene: TRBJ1-2; CDR3aa: CAIPQGKGYTF; CDR3nt: TGTGCCATCCCACAGGGGAAAGGCTACACCTTC
v_gene: TRBV7-2; d_gene: TRBD1; abundance: .; j_gene: TRBJ1-5; CDR3aa: CASSPGTGNNQPQHF; CDR3nt: TGTGCCAGCAGCCCAGGGACAGGGAACAATCAGCCCCAGCATTTT
v_gene: TRBV5-1; d_gene: .; abundance: .; j_gene: TRBJ2-5; CDR3aa: CASSLPRQETQYF; CDR3nt: TGCGCCAGCAGCCTCCCCCGGCAAGAGACCCAGTACTTC
v_gene: TRBV9; d_gene: TRBD2; abundance: few; j_gene: TRBJ2-3; CDR3aa: CASSGTRGAGAVRDTQYF; CDR3nt: TGTGCCAGCAGCGGCACCAGGGGAGCGGGAGCCGTAAGAGATACGCAGTATTTT
v_gene: TRBV5-1; d_gene: .; abundance: .; j_gene: TRBJ2-6; CDR3aa: CASSLVASGANVLTF; CDR3nt: TGCGCCAGCAGCTTGGTGGCCAGTGGGGCCAACGTCCTGACTTTC
v_gene: TRBV7-8; d_gene: .; abundance: .; j_gene: TRBJ1-2; CDR3aa: CASSLGSLDGYTF; CDR3nt: TGTGCCAGCAGCTTAGGCAGTTTGGATGGCTACACCTTC
v_gene: TRBV9; d_gene: .; abundance: .; j_gene: TRBJ2-3; CDR3aa: CASSVALGRDTQYF; CDR3nt: TGTGCCAGCAGCGTAGCTCTGGGCAGAGATACGCAGTATTTT
v_gene: TRBV30; d_gene: TRBD2; abundance: once; j_gene: TRBJ2-1; CDR3aa: CAWSVQGTSGGEQFF; CDR3nt: TGTGCCTGGAGTGTACAAGGGACTAGCGGGGGTGAGCAGTTCTTC
v_gene: TRBV7-7; d_gene: .; abundance: once; j_gene: TRBJ2-3; CDR3aa: CASSPSPDGGTDTQYF; CDR3nt: TGTGCCAGCAGCCCCTCCCCAGACGGGGGCACAGATACGCAGTATTTT
v_gene: TRBV7-9; d_gene: TRBD1; abundance: .; j_gene: TRBJ2-7; CDR3aa: CASSPPRQGANEQYF; CDR3nt: TGTGCCAGCAGCCCACCCCGACAGGGGGCCAACGAGCAGTACTTC
v_gene: TRBV19; d_gene: .; abundance: .; j_gene: TRBJ1-2; CDR3aa: CASSINREGGYTF; CDR3nt: TGTGCCAGTAGTATTAACAGGGAAGGCGGCTACACCTTC
v_gene: TRBV13; d_gene: .; abundance: few; j_gene: TRBJ2-6; CDR3aa: CASSFWTAGANVLTF; CDR3nt: TGTGCCAGCAGCTTTTGGACAGCCGGGGCCAACGTCCTGACTTTC
v_gene: TRBV5-1; d_gene: TRBD1; abundance: .; j_gene: TRBJ1-1; CDR3aa: CASSLEGRGRTEAFF; CDR3nt: TGCGCCAGCAGCTTGGAGGGCAGGGGGAGAACTGAAGCTTTCTTT
v_gene: TRBV30; d_gene: .; abundance: .; j_gene: TRBJ2-6; CDR3aa: CARSGGSSGANVLTF; CDR3nt: TGTGCCCGCTCAGGGGGGAGCTCTGGGGCCAACGTCCTGACTTTC
v_gene: TRBV19; d_gene: TRBD1; abundance: .; j_gene: TRBJ1-1; CDR3aa: CASGDRKAFF; CDR3nt: TGTGCCAGCGGGGACAGAAAAGCTTTCTTT
v_gene: TRBV29-1; d_gene: TRBD1; abundance: .; j_gene: TRBJ2-1; CDR3aa: CSVDGPGTGGGNEQFF; CDR3nt: TGCAGCGTTGATGGGCCCGGGACAGGGGGGGGAAATGAGCAGTTCTTC
v_gene: TRBV4-2; d_gene: TRBD2; abundance: .; j_gene: TRBJ2-2; CDR3aa: CASSPIRGLAGGLSGELFF; CDR3nt: TGTGCCAGCAGCCCGATTCGCGGACTAGCGGGAGGGCTTTCGGGGGAGCTGTTTTTT
v_gene: TRBV9; d_gene: .; abundance: .; j_gene: TRBJ1-5; CDR3aa: CASSAGDSNQPQHF; CDR3nt: TGTGCCAGCAGCGCAGGGGACAGCAATCAGCCCCAGCATTTT
v_gene: TRBV5-1; d_gene: TRBD2; abundance: .; j_gene: TRBJ2-7; CDR3aa: CASSWGGDSYEQYF; CDR3nt: TGCGCCAGCAGCTGGGGGGGAGACTCCTACGAGCAGTACTTC
v_gene: TRBV5-1; d_gene: TRBD2; abundance: .; j_gene: TRBJ2-1; CDR3aa: CASSLEAGGPYNEQFF; CDR3nt: TGCGCCAGCAGCTTGGAAGCGGGAGGGCCCTACAATGAGCAGTTCTTC
v_gene: TRBV9; d_gene: .; abundance: .; j_gene: TRBJ2-7; CDR3aa: CASSTGPSSYEQYF; CDR3nt: TGTGCCAGCAGCACAGGGCCGAGCTCCTACGAGCAGTACTTC
v_gene: TRBV27; d_gene: .; abundance: .; j_gene: TRBJ1-1; CDR3aa: CASRTGQNTEAFF; CDR3nt: TGTGCCAGCAGGACGGGACAAAACACTGAAGCTTTCTTT
v_gene: TRBV5-5; d_gene: .; abundance: once; j_gene: TRBJ2-7; CDR3aa: CASSLERGSYEQYF; CDR3nt: TGTGCCAGCAGCTTGGAAAGGGGGTCCTACGAGCAGTACTTC
v_gene: TRBV7-9; d_gene: .; abundance: .; j_gene: TRBJ2-7; CDR3aa: CASSFTTQGQQQYF; CDR3nt: TGTGCCAGCAGCTTCACCACTCAGGGGCAGCAGCAGTACTTC
v_gene: TRBV27; d_gene: TRBD2; abundance: .; j_gene: TRBJ2-2; CDR3aa: CASSYSGTPNTGELFF; CDR3nt: TGTGCCAGCAGTTACAGCGGGACTCCGAACACCGGGGAGCTGTTTTTT
v_gene: TRBV5-1; d_gene: TRBD2; abundance: .; j_gene: TRBJ2-1; CDR3aa: CASGLAGASGNEQFF; CDR3nt: TGCGCCAGCGGACTAGCGGGGGCCTCCGGTAATGAGCAGTTCTTC
v_gene: TRBV2; d_gene: TRBD2; abundance: .; j_gene: TRBJ2-7; CDR3aa: CASSEREGRVEQYF; CDR3nt: TGTGCCAGCAGTGAAAGGGAGGGGCGGGTTGAGCAGTACTTC
v_gene: TRBV4-3; d_gene: .; abundance: .; j_gene: TRBJ2-3; CDR3aa: CASSQVPGADTQYF; CDR3nt: TGCGCCAGCAGCCAAGTACCGGGGGCAGATACGCAGTATTTT
v_gene: TRBV7-9; d_gene: .; abundance: .; j_gene: TRBJ1-2; CDR3aa: CASSLGKKKRYGYTF; CDR3nt: TGTGCCAGCAGCTTAGGGAAGAAGAAGCGCTATGGCTACACCTTC
v_gene: TRBV4-1; d_gene: .; abundance: .; j_gene: TRBJ2-1; CDR3aa: CASSQAPSSHNEQFF; CDR3nt: TGCGCCAGCAGCCAAGCCCCTAGTTCCCACAATGAGCAGTTCTTC
v_gene: TRBV28; d_gene: .; abundance: .; j_gene: TRBJ2-3; CDR3aa: CASSSGYVSRTDTQYF; CDR3nt: TGTGCCAGCAGTTCGGGGTACGTGAGCCGCACAGATACGCAGTATTTT
v_gene: TRBV4-1; d_gene: TRBD2; abundance: .; j_gene: TRBJ2-3; CDR3aa: CASSQSHLSGGSTDTQYF; CDR3nt: TGCGCCAGCAGCCAATCCCACCTTAGCGGGGGAAGCACAGATACGCAGTATTTT
v_gene: TRBV7-9; d_gene: .; abundance: few; j_gene: TRBJ1-5; CDR3aa: CASSLGVTEHQAQHF; CDR3nt: TGTGCCAGCAGCTTAGGCGTGACAGAACATCAGGCCCAGCATTTT
v_gene: TRBV5-8; d_gene: TRBD2; abundance: .; j_gene: TRBJ2-3; CDR3aa: CASSRLAGGTDTQYF; CDR3nt: TGTGCCAGCAGCCGACTAGCGGGGGGCACAGATACGCAGTATTTT
v_gene: TRBV28; d_gene: .; abundance: .; j_gene: TRBJ1-2; CDR3aa: CASSSPGLGYTF; CDR3nt: TGTGCCAGCAGTTCCCCAGGGCTTGGCTACACCTTC
v_gene: TRBV28; d_gene: TRBD2; abundance: .; j_gene: TRBJ2-1; CDR3aa: CASSPPAGDLNEQFF; CDR3nt: TGTGCCAGCAGTCCACCAGCGGGAGACCTCAATGAGCAGTTCTTC
v_gene: TRBV7-9; d_gene: .; abundance: .; j_gene: TRBJ2-3; CDR3aa: CASSSDMFGADTQYF; CDR3nt: TGTGCCAGCAGCTCCGACATGTTTGGTGCAGATACGCAGTATTTT
v_gene: TRBV11-2; d_gene: TRBD1; abundance: .; j_gene: TRBJ2-3; CDR3aa: CASSQPGQGSDTQYF; CDR3nt: TGTGCCAGCAGCCAACCGGGACAGGGTTCAGATACGCAGTATTTT